This passage covers 25 T cell receptor beta chains from one sample sequenced in a study of follicular helper T cells after annual influenza vaccination. The sample's time point: 2013-2014 season, 7 days after vaccination. Some clones are missing from TCRdb's copy, which holds only in-frame ones; the method was immunoSEQ multiplex PCR. The sample shows some 4,900 clones, more than 70% of them seen only once. Sample: CXCR5+ CD38- circulating T follicular helper cells from blood, taken 7 days after influenza vaccination. Subset described: circulating Tfh, non-naive CD4+CXCR5+PD-1+ (ICOS+CD38+ or ICOS-CD38-). Source of these receptors: an adult who received the influenza vaccine.

The chain links TRBV2 to TRBJ2-7, with 7 nucleotides matching TRBD1. V shed 9 bases, J shed 3 bases, and the junction held 5 bases outside the gene matches. CDR3 length: 12 residues. Germline loops: CDR1 SNHLY, CDR2 FYNNEI. CDR3: CASGTANYEQYF. The CDR3 DNA is TGTGCCAGTGGGACAGCAAACTACGAGCAGTACTTC. Variable domain in full (rest from reference TRBV2 and TRBJ2-7): EPEVTQTPSHQVTQMGQEVILRCVPISNHLYFYWYRQILGQKVEFLVSFYNNEISEKSEIFDDQFSVERPDGSNFTLKIRSTKLEDSAMYFCASGTANYEQYFGPGTRLTVT.

The chain couples TRBV2 to TRBJ1-1, with D uncertain. The CDR3 totals 15 residues. V lost 6 bases, J lost 6 bases, and 20 bases lay in between. Looked up from germline, CDR1 is SNHLY and CDR2 is FYNNEI. CDR3 amino acids: CASSPSDGLLAEAFF. The DNA for the CDR3 is TGTGCCAGCAGCCCGAGCGACGGTTTACTCGCTGAAGCTTTCTTT.

This chain links TRBV19 with TRBJ1-5; D is undetermined. V dropped 3 bases and J dropped 5 bases, with 8 bases sitting between them. The CDR3 is 13 amino acids. The V gene's germline CDR1 is LNHDA and CDR2 SQIVND (reference sequence). The DNA for the CDR3 is TGTGCCAGTAGTATTTCCCGGTATCAGCCCCAGCATTTT. This codes for CASSISRYQPQHF.

V is TRBV5-1 and J is TRBJ2-5; D is unresolved. The DNA matches TRBJ2-7 better at its end, which makes the J call doubtful. The CDR3 runs to 11 residues. Germline lookup yields CDR1 SGHRS and CDR2 YFSETQ. This CDR3 is CASSLGYEQYF. CDR3 nucleotide sequence: TGCGCCAGCAGCTTGGGGTACGAGCAGTACTTC.

V and J are TRBV6-1 and TRBJ1-2; D gene uncertain. V gave up 5 bases and J gave up 7 bases, with 17 bases separating them. Germline CDR1 MNHNS, CDR2 SASEGT. The CDR3 is made up of 14 amino acids. The CDR3 nucleotides are TGTGCCAGCAGTCCCGGTCCCAACAGCGGTGGCTACACCTTC. It yields the protein CASSPGPNSGGYTF.

CDR3 nucleotides: TGTGCCAGTAGCCCGACCGGCGGCTCCCCAAGATCCTACGAGCAGTACTTC. Amino acids: CASSPTGGSPRSYEQYF. The chain uses TRBV19 and TRBJ2-7, with no clear D. This CDR3 has 17 amino acids. V lost 6 bases and J lost 1, with 22 bases in between. Germline lookup yields CDR1 LNHDA and CDR2 SQIVND (reference sequence).

This clone was found a few times. The chain is built from TRBV12-5 and TRBJ2-3; possibly TRBD2 for D (6 bases). This CDR3 contains 14 residues. Germline V lookup: CDR1 LGHNT, CDR2 FRNRAP. The V gene lost 1 base and the J gene lost 1 base, with 6 bases spanning the gap. The CDR3 nucleotides are TGTGCTAGTGGTTTGGGACTAGGCACAGATACGCAGTATTTT. This gives the protein CASGLGLGTDTQYF.

V is TRBV5-1 and J is TRBJ2-7; possibly TRBD1 for D (5 bases). Trimming stripped 5 bases from V and 5 bases from J, with 14 bases between. Germline loops: CDR1 SGHRS, CDR2 YFSETQ. The CDR3 runs 13 residues. Here the CDR3 DNA reads TGCGCCAGCAGTCGCCTTGACAGAGACGAGCAGTACTTC. Protein sequence: CASSRLDRDEQYF. Filled out from reference TRBV5-1 and TRBJ2-7, the complete variable domain reads KAGVTQTPRYLIKTRGQQVTLSCSPISGHRSVSWYQQTPGQGLQFLFEYFSETQRNKGNFPGRFSGRQFSNSRSEMNVSTLELGDSALYLCASSRLDRDEQYFGPGTRLTVT.

The CDR3 here is CATRTSGGLKTQYF. CDR3 nucleotide sequence: TGTGCCACCCGGACTAGCGGGGGGTTAAAGACCCAGTACTTC. The chain employs TRBV19 and TRBJ2-5; 14 bases match TRBD2. Per the germline V gene, CDR1 is LNHDA and CDR2 is SQIVND (reference sequence). The J segment lost 6 bases and the V segment lost 10 bases, leaving 7 bases of the junction unmatched. The CDR3 has 14 residues.

This clone occurred a few times. The chain links TRBV10-3 to TRBJ2-2; the D gene is possibly TRBD1 (5 bases). Germline CDR1 is ENHRY and CDR2 is SYGVKD. V gave up 6 bases and J gave up 8 bases, with 16 bases separating them. The CDR3 is made up of 14 amino acids. The chain's CDR3 is CAISRQGERGELFF. The CDR3 region has the DNA TGTGCCATCAGCAGACAAGGGGAAAGGGGGGAGCTGTTTTTT.

This clone was seen only once. The chain employs TRBV5-6 and TRBJ2-7; no clear D. The CDR3 is 14 amino acids. V lost 1 base and J 7 bases, leaving 15 bases between the germline ends. Germline V gene data show CDR1 as SGHDT and CDR2 as YYEEEE. The CDR3 DNA reads TGTGCCAGCAGCTTGTACGACGGAGTCCGTGAGCAGTACTTC. Translated, it gives CASSLYDGVREQYF.

The V gene is TRBV9, the J gene TRBJ2-4, with 7 bases matching TRBD1. V trimming: 4 bases; J trimming: 0 bases; junction bases outside the gene matches: 10. The CDR3 has 17 residues. Per the germline V gene, CDR1 is SGDLS and CDR2 is YYNGEE. CDR3 in DNA: TGTGCCAGCAGCACCAACCCCAGGGGGAGAGCCAAAAACATTCAGTACTTC. Translating gives CASSTNPRGRAKNIQYF.

The gene calls are TRBV18 and TRBJ1-2, with 7 bases lining up with TRBD1. J gave up 2 bases and V 2 bases, and 8 bases lay outside the gene matches. The germline V gene encodes CDR1 KGHSH and CDR2 LQKENI. CDR3 length: 16 residues. CDR3: CASSPGTGEINYGYTF. For the CDR3, the DNA is TGTGCCAGCTCACCAGGCACAGGGGAAATCAACTATGGCTACACCTTC. Together with reference TRBV18 and TRBJ1-2, the CDR3 gives the full variable domain: NAGVMQNPRHLVRRRGQEARLRCSPMKGHSHVYWYRQLPEEGLKFMVYLQKENIIDESGMPKERFSAEFPKEGPSILRIQQVVRGDSAAYFCASSPGTGEINYGYTFGSGTRLTVV.

V gene TRBV6-1 combines with J gene TRBJ2-3; possibly TRBD2 for D (7 bases). The CDR3 has 15 residues. The V end lost 10 bases, the J end lost 8 bases, and 25 bases lay between the germline ends. CDR1 is MNHNS, CDR2 SASEGT, per germline. The DNA for the CDR3 is TGTGCCACCCTACAGAGGGCGGGGGCTCTGGGTACGCAGTATTTT. Translation gives CATLQRAGALGTQYF.

The rearrangement uses TRBV7-8 and TRBJ2-5, with 7 bases matching TRBD1. Germline lookup yields CDR1 SGHVS and CDR2 FQNEAQ. This CDR3 is built from 13 residues. V gave up 6 bases and J gave up 9 bases; unmatched junction bases: 10. The CDR3 sequence is CASSRQGGTPQYF. CDR3 DNA: TGTGCCAGCAGTAGACAGGGTGGGACCCCCCAGTACTTC.

The gene calls are TRBV4-2 and TRBJ1-3; D gene ambiguous. Germline V gene data show CDR1 as LGHNA and CDR2 as YNFKEQ. The CDR3 extends over 16 amino acids. Trimming shortened V by 0 bases and J by 4 bases, and 13 bases separated the two germline ends. CDR3 sequence reads: CASSQEAWEAGNTIYF. CDR3 sequence (DNA): TGTGCCAGCAGCCAAGAAGCGTGGGAGGCAGGAAACACCATATATTTT.

The chain recombines TRBV27 with TRBJ2-3, with TRBD2 as a possible D gene (6 bases). Germline CDR1 MNHEY, CDR2 SMNVEV (reference sequence). V lost 1 base and J 5 bases, leaving 19 bases between the germline ends. The CDR3 consists of 17 residues. CDR3 DNA sequence: TGTGCCAGCAGTTTATTTTCAATGGGGGGTGGACGAGATACGCAGTATTTT. Protein product: CASSLFSMGGGRDTQYF.

A few counts support this clone. The V call is TRBV29-1, the J call TRBJ1-4; possibly TRBD1 for D (5 bases). Germline V CDR1 and CDR2: SQVTM, ANQGSEA. V was shortened by 7 bases and J by 4 bases, with 13 bases between the two germline ends. This CDR3 is 13 amino acids long. The CDR3 region has the DNA TGCAGCGCCGGACAACCAAGTAATGAAAAACTGTTTTTT. Translation: CSAGQPSNEKLFF.

The chain joins TRBV11-3 to TRBJ1-1, with no clear D. Per germline, CDR1 SGHNT and CDR2 YENEEA. The CDR3 covers 15 residues. V shed 5 bases and J shed 1 base, with 14 bases lying between them. CDR3 nucleotide sequence: TGTGCCAGCAGCCCAGGTAAAAGAGAGAACACTGAAGCTTTCTTT. Protein sequence: CASSPGKRENTEAFF.

V usage is TRBV5-1 and J usage is TRBJ1-6, with D possibly TRBD1 on 5 matching bases. The CDR3 contains 15 residues. The V end lost 2 bases, the J end lost 9 bases, and 15 bases lay between the germline ends. Germline V gene sequence: CDR1 SGHRS, CDR2 YFSETQ. CDR3: CASSLNGQSSSPLHF. The CDR3 bases are TGCGCCAGCAGCTTAAATGGACAATCAAGTTCACCCCTCCACTTT.

V and J are TRBV19 and TRBJ1-1; 10 nucleotides match TRBD1. Germline loops: CDR1 LNHDA, CDR2 SQIVND (reference sequence). The CDR3 totals 18 residues. The ends lost 7 bases at V and 0 bases at J; junction bases unmatched: 14. In DNA form, the CDR3 reads TGTGCCAGTACCCCGGGACAGGGGAAGGTTGGAATGAACACTGAAGCTTTCTTT. It specifies CASTPGQGKVGMNTEAFF.

The chain joins TRBV28 to TRBJ2-7, with 12 bases aligning to TRBD2. Trimming removed 6 bases from V and 7 bases from J; junction bases left unmatched: 19. This CDR3 has 18 residues. Germline V lookup: CDR1 MDHEN, CDR2 SYDVKM. CDR3 in amino acids: CASRSRGGTSGRRGEQYF. CDR3 DNA: TGTGCCAGCAGGTCCCGGGGGGGAACTAGCGGGAGGAGGGGGGAGCAGTACTTC.

The gene calls are TRBV2 and TRBJ2-7; TRBD2 matches 8 bases. J gave up 6 bases and V 6 bases, and 10 bases lay outside the gene matches. The germline V gene has CDR1 SNHLY and CDR2 FYNNEI. CDR3 length: 14 residues. The CDR3 region is CASRRASGLGEQYF. CDR3 sequence (DNA): TGTGCCAGCAGAAGAGCTAGCGGGCTGGGCGAGCAGTACTTC.

V usage is TRBV14 and J usage is TRBJ2-5, with 9 bases fitting TRBD1. The end of the DNA fits TRBJ2-7 better, so the J call may be wrong. The germline gives CDR1 SGHDN, CDR2 FVKESK. The CDR3 is made up of 15 amino acids. CDR3 coding DNA: TGTGCCAGCAGCCTAACAGGGGGCCGTACCTACGAGCAGTACTTC. Translated: CASSLTGGRTYEQYF.

This sequence joins TRBV5-1 and TRBJ1-1; weak D call: TRBD1 (6 bases). Per germline, CDR1 SGHRS and CDR2 YFSETQ. V was shortened by 2 bases and J by 2 bases, with 10 bases between the two germline ends. The CDR3 is 14 amino acids. The DNA of the CDR3 is TGCGCCAGCAGCTTATCAGGGGCCAACACTGAAGCTTTCTTT. Amino acid sequence: CASSLSGANTEAFF.